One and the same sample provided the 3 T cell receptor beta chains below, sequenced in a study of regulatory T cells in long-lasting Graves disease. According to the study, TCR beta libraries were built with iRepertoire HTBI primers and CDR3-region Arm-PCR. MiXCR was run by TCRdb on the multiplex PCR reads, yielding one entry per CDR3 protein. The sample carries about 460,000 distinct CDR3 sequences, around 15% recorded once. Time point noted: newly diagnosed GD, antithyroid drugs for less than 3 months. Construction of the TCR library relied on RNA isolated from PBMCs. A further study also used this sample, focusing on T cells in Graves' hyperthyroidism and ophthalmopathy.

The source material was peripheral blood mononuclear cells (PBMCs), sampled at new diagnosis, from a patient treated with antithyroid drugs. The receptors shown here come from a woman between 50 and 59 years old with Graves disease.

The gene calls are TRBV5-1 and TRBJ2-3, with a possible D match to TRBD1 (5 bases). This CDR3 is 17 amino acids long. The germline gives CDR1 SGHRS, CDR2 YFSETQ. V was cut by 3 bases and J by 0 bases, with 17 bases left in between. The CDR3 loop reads CASSSAGLGWSTDTQYF. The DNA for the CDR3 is TGCGCCAGCAGCTCCGCAGGGCTTGGTTGGAGCACAGATACGCAGTATTTT.

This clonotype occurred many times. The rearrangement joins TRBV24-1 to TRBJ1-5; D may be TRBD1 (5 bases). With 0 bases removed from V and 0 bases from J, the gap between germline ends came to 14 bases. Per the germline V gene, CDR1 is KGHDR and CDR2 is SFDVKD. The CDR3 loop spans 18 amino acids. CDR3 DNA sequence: TGTGCCACCAGTGATTTGGATTCCCTCAGGGATAGCAATCAGCCCCAGCATTTT. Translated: CATSDLDSLRDSNQPQHF.

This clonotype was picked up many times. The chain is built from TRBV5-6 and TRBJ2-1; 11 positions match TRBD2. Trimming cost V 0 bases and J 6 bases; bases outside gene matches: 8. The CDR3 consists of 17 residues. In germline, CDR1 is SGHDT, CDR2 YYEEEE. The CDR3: CASSLGSSGRALNEQFF. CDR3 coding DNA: TGTGCCAGCAGCTTGGGAAGTAGCGGGAGGGCCCTCAATGAGCAGTTCTTC.